This T cell receptor beta chain stems from a study of blood T cells in healthy people across ages (dated by TCRdb to the mid-2010s). The study in broad terms: Template switching captured roughly one uniquely barcoded TCR beta cDNA molecule per two T cells in model experiments. The donors were divided into four age groups: young (average approximately 16 years), middle-aged (approximately 39), aged (around 67) and long-lived (around 80). Using deep sequencing normalized with unique cDNA molecular identifiers, the study measured how TCR beta repertoire diversity changes with age. Two additional independent replicas of 1 million unique cDNA reads from the same blood draw were analyzed for two donors (one aged 18 to 30 and one aged 80 or older). Donors of different ages were randomly distributed across sequencing lanes to avoid experimental bias.

CDR1 and CDR2 were assigned from the germline V gene as SGHVS and FNYEAQ. From cysteine to phenylalanine, the CDR3 is 18 amino acids long. Only the CDR3 part of the read is kept: 54 bases, read in frame from the first base. The V end gives up 0 bases and the J end 2 bases, leaving 7 bases in the junction not matched to a gene. Results and caveats for the whole study, not just this receptor: The long-lived group showed more naive CD4+ T cells, fewer expanded clones and increased TCR diversity than the aged group, suggesting age selection. Estimates of total diversity based on one million sequenced T cells were regarded as lower bounds and as underestimates. Because profiling used bulk unsorted PBMCs, naive and antigen-experienced compartments could not be compared conclusively. Observed TCR beta diversity correlated strongly with the percentage of naive T cells measured by flow cytometry. Observed TCR beta diversity per million T cells fell roughly linearly with age, and a significant reduction was already apparent by age around 44. Donor CMV infection status was unknown, potentially confounding age-related changes in expanded clonotypes.

The method behind the library was 5' RACE. Sequencing took place on an Illumina HiSeq 2500. A second about 7 to 11 cycle PCR used a sample-barcoded 5' primer and a J-beta primer mix. Each TCR beta cDNA molecule received a unique molecular identifier from a template-switch 5' adaptor carrying 12 random nucleotides. At least 3 million CDR3-containing paired-end reads were obtained from each sample. First-strand cDNA was synthesized from all RNA with the Mint cDNA synthesis kit, primed by a TRBC-specific oligonucleotide. Following uracil-DNA glycosylase treatment, a first 18-cycle PCR with universal primers M1SS and BC2_uni_R was performed on all cDNA. In the source study's methods: Each sample was normalized by randomly selecting 1 million high-quality reads, each carrying a distinct molecular identifier. Reads sharing molecular identifiers were discarded rather than binned into consensus sequences. MiTCR, set to a Q25 quality threshold and the strictest error-elimination algorithm, was used for CDR3 identification, clonotype clustering and error correction. A nonparametric unseen species model with Euler transformation was used to estimate lower-bound total TCR beta diversity. The public reads were reprocessed in TCRdb via fastp at Q25 and MiXCR, keeping in-frame beta chains. Every distinct CDR3 protein forms one entry, paired with its most common genes and DNA. The V and J calls were not made by the authors but by TCRdb's processing. The sample table shows over a million distinct CDR3 sequences, and under 45% are seen once. The top ten constitute 18% of the sample.

Donors were 39 systemically healthy Caucasian individuals from Russia aged roughly 6 to 90 years. About 10 milliliters of peripheral blood were collected from each donor into EDTA-treated Vacutainer tubes. Ficoll-Paque density-gradient centrifugation was used to isolate PBMCs, with at least 6.5 million per sample. Trizol reagent was used to extract total RNA from PBMCs, with at least 5 micrograms per sample. The percentages of naive CD45RAhigh/CD27high T cells were determined by flow cytometry on a PBMC aliquot from every donor. Concerning this clonotype itself: Its target antigen remains unknown. Base qualities are not provided; no much larger clone lies one nucleotide away.

The sequenced material came from blood. The receptor was isolated from an older woman in good health. The chain joins TRBV7-6 to TRBJ2-3; 11 central bases correspond to TRBD2. The CDR3 corresponds to CASSLALKGLADTDTQYF. Read as DNA, the sequence is TGTGCCAGCAGCTTAGCGCTAAAGGGACTAGCGGACACAGATACGCAGTATTTT.